The 18 T cell receptor beta chains given below trace back to one sample, sequenced in a study of cytomegalovirus exposure and HLA in healthy donors. TCRdb's table, derived via immunoSEQ multiplex PCR, lists solely in-frame clones and lacks some. This sample has over 250,000 clones, with approximately 86% found just once. Sequencing used PBMCs. These receptors were taken from a young woman in good health and CMV-seronegative.

The CDR3 DNA is TGTGCCAGCTCACTTAAAGATACGCAGTATTTT. This gives the protein CASSLKDTQYF. The J gene is TRBJ2-3, the V gene TRBV18; D gene uncertain. Germline CDR1 reads KGHSH; CDR2 reads LQKENI. This CDR3 has 11 residues. Between the trimmed V and J ends, which lost 4 bases and 5 bases, there was a span of 4 bases.

A word on this clone: Within the sample, other DNA sequences also encode this same CDR3. V and J are TRBV4-3 and TRBJ1-2; D may be TRBD1 (5 bases). Germline assignment: CDR1 LGHNA and CDR2 YSLEER. The CDR3 totals 14 residues. Trimming pared 0 bases from V and 2 bases from J, leaving 7 bases between. CDR3 loop: CASSQDRVNYGYTF. Written as DNA, the CDR3 is TGCGCCAGCAGCCAAGACAGGGTAAACTATGGCTACACCTTC.

V and J are TRBV7-8 and TRBJ1-5; 11 nucleotides agree with TRBD1. Looked up from germline, CDR1 is SGHVS and CDR2 is FQNEAQ. The ends lost 1 base at V and 2 bases at J; junction bases unmatched: 1. CDR3 length equals 16 residues. The CDR3 DNA reads as TGTGCCAGCAGCTTAGAGGACAGGGGGCGCAATCAGCCCCAGCATTTT. It is translated as CASSLEDRGRNQPQHF. The entire variable domain, with the rest obtained from reference TRBV7-8 and TRBJ1-5, is as follows: GAGVSQSPRYKVAKRGQDVALRCDPISGHVSLFWYQQALGQGPEFLTYFQNEAQLDKSGLPSDRFFAERPEGSVSTLKIQRTQQEDSAVYLCASSLEDRGRNQPQHFGDGTRLSIL.

This rearrangement joins TRBV29-1 to TRBJ2-1; TRBD2 might be the D (6 bases). The CDR3 has 15 amino acids. CDR1 is SQVTM and CDR2 is ANQGSEA in the germline V gene. The ends were cut back, 6 bases at V and 0 bases at J, with 15 bases in the middle. CDR3 loop: CSVEGLPPSYNEQFF. The CDR3 DNA sequence: TGCAGCGTGGAGGGACTCCCCCCCTCCTACAATGAGCAGTTCTTC.

The genes are TRBV23-1 and TRBJ1-2, with 8 bases fitting TRBD1. TRBV23-1 is reported as an ORF; its role is uncertain. V shed 1 base, J shed 8 bases, and the junction held 15 bases outside the gene matches. This CDR3 has 17 amino acids. CDR3: CASSQWSPQGAQGGYTF. The CDR3 DNA reads as TGCGCCAGCAGTCAATGGTCCCCTCAGGGGGCGCAGGGAGGCTACACCTTC.

This sequence joins TRBV10-3 and TRBJ1-1, with D possibly TRBD1 on 6 matching bases. Per the germline V gene, CDR1 is ENHRY and CDR2 is SYGVKD. This CDR3 has 16 amino acids. V dropped 8 bases and J dropped 0 bases, with 19 bases sitting between them. CDR3 bases: TGTGCCATCCGGGGGAGGGAAAGGGACATGAACACTGAAGCTTTCTTT. Its protein product is CAIRGRERDMNTEAFF.

The chain is built from TRBV27 and TRBJ1-2; 7 bases agree with TRBD1. V shed 5 bases and J 5 bases; nucleotides not matched to a gene: 8. The CDR3 spans 14 residues. In germline, CDR1 is MNHEY, CDR2 SMNVEV (reference sequence). As DNA, the CDR3 is TGTGCCAGCAGTCCCCGCAGGGGGAGGTATGGCTACACCTTC. Residues: CASSPRRGRYGYTF.

The chain employs TRBV28 and TRBJ2-1; 7 bases match TRBD2. Per the germline V gene, CDR1 is MDHEN and CDR2 is SYDVKM. The CDR3 covers 14 residues. V shed 4 bases, J shed 5 bases, and the junction held 5 bases outside the gene matches. The CDR3 nucleotides read TGTGCCAGCAGTTCAGGCGGGGGACACAATGAGCAGTTCTTC. It translates to CASSSGGGHNEQFF.

This chain joins TRBV9 and TRBJ2-7, with 9 bases matching TRBD2. The length of the CDR3 is 15 residues. Trimming cost V 5 bases and J 2 bases; bases outside gene matches: 8. Germline V gene data show CDR1 as SGDLS and CDR2 as YYNGEE. The CDR3 here is CASSAETSGTYEQYF. The CDR3 DNA reads as TGTGCCAGCAGTGCTGAGACTAGCGGAACCTACGAGCAGTACTTC.

The chain carries TRBV14 and TRBJ1-1, with a weak D call TRBD1 (5 bases). There are 14 residues in the CDR3. The V gene's germline CDR1 is SGHDN and CDR2 FVKESK. Trimming removed 4 bases at V and 5 bases at J, with 14 bases between. CDR3 nucleotides: TGTGCCAGCAGCCGCCCGGGACTTACAACTGAAGCTTTCTTT. Translating gives CASSRPGLTTEAFF.

The V call is TRBV30, the J call TRBJ1-4, with 8 bases aligning to TRBD1. Germline V gene sequence: CDR1 GTSNPN, CDR2 SVGIG (reference sequence). V was pared by 3 bases and J by 4 bases, with 4 bases of the junction left unmatched. The CDR3 extends over 14 amino acids. As DNA, the CDR3 is TGTGCCTGGAGGAACACAGGGGGTAATGAAAAACTGTTTTTT. This gives the protein CAWRNTGGNEKLFF.

The chain has TRBV6-5 and TRBJ1-5, with a possible D match to TRBD1 (5 bases). The CDR3 runs 13 residues. Trimming left V 2 bases short and J 8 bases short, with 10 bases between. CDR1 is MNHEY, CDR2 SVGAGI, per germline. CDR3 nucleotides: TGTGCCAGCAGTTACCAGGGAGGAAAGCCCCAGCATTTT. Protein sequence: CASSYQGGKPQHF.

About this clone itself: At one end, the junction sequence differs from germline, possibly due to a read error. This chain joins TRBV6-4 and TRBJ1-2; D remains unclear. The CDR3 runs to 11 residues. In germline, CDR1 is MRHNA, CDR2 SNTAGT. CDR3 sequence: CASSKPPIPYF. In DNA, the CDR3 is TGTGCCAGCAGTAAGCCGCCCATCCCGTACTTC.

This chain's CDR3 is CASSTGQGFSYEQYF. DNA of the CDR3: TGTGCCAGTAGTACGGGACAGGGTTTCTCCTACGAGCAGTACTTC. V is TRBV19 and J is TRBJ2-7, with 9 nucleotides matching TRBD1. CDR1 and CDR2 (germline): LNHDA, SQIVND (reference sequence). Germline trimming cut 4 bases from V and 0 bases from J; bases unmatched to any gene: 4. The CDR3 covers 15 residues.

The chain is built from TRBV19 and TRBJ2-4; TRBD1 matches 8 bases. The CDR3 is made up of 14 amino acids. Germline CDR1 and CDR2: LNHDA and SQIVND (reference sequence). V lost 8 bases to trimming and J lost 0 bases; unmatched junction nucleotides: 3. In nucleotides, the CDR3 is TGTGCCAGTCGACAGGGGTTAGCCAAAAACATTCAGTACTTC. This sequence encodes CASRQGLAKNIQYF.

J is TRBJ2-5 and V is TRBV6-1, with D hard to call. The germline CDR1 and CDR2 sequences are MNHNS and SASEGT. The CDR3 has 14 residues. Deletions cut 8 bases from V and 5 bases from J, with 18 bases between. CDR3 sequence reads: CASDQVDQWETQYF. The CDR3 coding sequence is TGTGCCAGCGACCAGGTGGATCAGTGGGAGACCCAGTACTTC.

The chain links TRBV7-8 to TRBJ1-1; 8 nucleotides match TRBD1. Looked up from germline, CDR1 is SGHVS and CDR2 is FQNEAQ. The CDR3 runs 16 residues. Unmatched junction bases numbered 11, after V lost 4 bases and J lost 4 bases. CDR3 DNA: TGTGCCAGCAGCTCATCGAGTGGACAGGGTCCCACTGAAGCTTTCTTT. Translated, it gives CASSSSSGQGPTEAFF.

The J gene is TRBJ1-2, the V gene TRBV5-1; tentatively, D is TRBD1 (5 bases). V lost 5 bases to trimming and J lost 0 bases, with 11 bases between them. CDR3 length equals 14 residues. Germline CDR1 reads SGHRS; CDR2 reads YFSETQ. The CDR3 here is CASSSDKTNYGYTF. CDR3 bases: TGCGCCAGCAGTTCGGACAAAACTAACTATGGCTACACCTTC. The variable domain in full, completed from reference TRBV5-1 and TRBJ1-2, reads KAGVTQTPRYLIKTRGQQVTLSCSPISGHRSVSWYQQTPGQGLQFLFEYFSETQRNKGNFPGRFSGRQFSNSRSEMNVSTLELGDSALYLCASSSDKTNYGYTFGSGTRLTVV.